This T cell receptor beta chain was sequenced in a study of cytomegalovirus exposure and HLA in healthy donors. The overall study: About 83 million unique TCRs from HLA-typed donors made up an early data release.

PCR involved 60 Vbeta and 13 Jbeta primers. Profiled with immunoSEQ multiplex PCR; TCRdb holds only in-frame clones, not every one. The data hold about 240,000 clones, with about 81% observed a single time. V shed 2 bases, J shed 1 base, and the junction held 6 bases outside the gene matches. Germline-derived CDR1 and CDR2 are SGDLS and YYNGEE. The CDR3 consists of 17 residues. Whole-study results and caveats: TCR beta sequences reportedly predicted most subjects' HLA-A and HLA-B alleles accurately. Reports showed the classifier diagnosing cytomegalovirus status with high specificity and sensitivity. The number of N-insertions in an Asian-associated ancestry cluster was reportedly below the approximately 690-donor mean in a later analysis.

This clone occurred once. Its antigen is currently unknown. The sequencing sample was made of PBMCs. The chain joins TRBV9 to TRBJ2-3, with 11 bases matching TRBD2. This TCR was sampled from a woman aged 55-70 years in good health and CMV-seropositive. Here the CDR3 DNA reads TGTGCCAGCAGCGTTAGAACTAGCGGGAGTGGCACAGATACGCAGTATTTT. This codes for CASSVRTSGSGTDTQYF.